The rows below give T cell receptor beta chains drawn from one sample of a study of spatial heterogeneity in lung cancer. Each CDR3 protein is one row after TCRdb ran MiXCR on the 5' RACE reads. The top ten clones hold roughly an eighth of a sample with 23,000 or so distinct CDR3 sequences, approximately 6.6% of them seen once. This material consisted of PBMCs, taken at surgery. All receptors come from a male donor with early-stage non-small cell lung cancer. The CDR3 runs from the conserved cysteine through the conserved F or W. Each record gives: J gene, V gene, CDR3 protein.

j_call: TRBJ2-3; v_call: TRBV12-3/TRBV12-4; cdr3_aa: CASSLVGQGTQYF
j_call: TRBJ1-1; v_call: TRBV6-1; cdr3_aa: CATLVPFTEAFF
j_call: TRBJ2-6; v_call: TRBV3-1; cdr3_aa: CASSQGDRFLSGANVLTF
j_call: TRBJ2-7; v_call: TRBV5-1; cdr3_aa: CASHRGSYEQYF
j_call: TRBJ2-3; v_call: TRBV9; cdr3_aa: CASSVGSSNTQYF
j_call: TRBJ2-7; v_call: TRBV4-1; cdr3_aa: CASSQDPSSGSPSSYEQYF
j_call: TRBJ2-2; v_call: TRBV6-5; cdr3_aa: CASSLTGVGTGELFF
j_call: TRBJ2-1; v_call: TRBV2; cdr3_aa: CAIESEGNEQFF
j_call: TRBJ1-2; v_call: TRBV27; cdr3_aa: CASRRQGPNYGYTF
j_call: TRBJ2-6; v_call: TRBV12-3/TRBV12-4; cdr3_aa: CASSLPGIGANVLTF
j_call: TRBJ2-1; v_call: TRBV5-6; cdr3_aa: CASRVLRDEQFF
j_call: TRBJ2-1; v_call: TRBV20-1; cdr3_aa: CSASPPGTFNEQFF
j_call: TRBJ1-1; v_call: TRBV20-1; cdr3_aa: CSAGEMNTEAFF
j_call: TRBJ2-1; v_call: TRBV12-3/TRBV12-4; cdr3_aa: CASTIFDNEQFF
j_call: TRBJ2-3; v_call: TRBV28; cdr3_aa: CASSRTSGGITDTQYF
j_call: TRBJ2-1; v_call: TRBV20-1; cdr3_aa: CSARDLGRGSGTSGRLKRSEQFF
j_call: TRBJ2-1; v_call: TRBV5-4; cdr3_aa: CASSPPGQGAGEQFF
j_call: TRBJ2-2; v_call: TRBV7-3; cdr3_aa: CASRRLAGTGELFF
j_call: TRBJ1-2; v_call: TRBV6-1; cdr3_aa: CASMGGTGTFYGYTF
j_call: TRBJ1-1; v_call: TRBV25-1; cdr3_aa: CASSADWGGEAFF
j_call: TRBJ2-7; v_call: TRBV7-9; cdr3_aa: CASSSDRASVYEQYF
j_call: TRBJ1-4; v_call: TRBV7-9; cdr3_aa: CASSPTGTPVLTEKLFF
j_call: TRBJ1-5; v_call: TRBV24-1; cdr3_aa: CATSDLQPTVDQPQHF
j_call: TRBJ2-2; v_call: TRBV9; cdr3_aa: CASSVAGPGTGELFF
j_call: TRBJ2-2; v_call: TRBV4-2; cdr3_aa: CASSPRPPPDTGELFF
j_call: TRBJ2-3; v_call: TRBV6-5; cdr3_aa: CASAGHSTDTQYF
j_call: TRBJ2-1; v_call: TRBV3-1; cdr3_aa: CASSQTFHEQFF
j_call: TRBJ2-3; v_call: TRBV7-3; cdr3_aa: CASSPRTSGYTDTQYF
j_call: TRBJ2-7; v_call: TRBV3-1; cdr3_aa: CASSPMDPSYEQYF
j_call: TRBJ2-1; v_call: TRBV6-2/TRBV6-3; cdr3_aa: CASSLSRGLIYNEQFF
j_call: TRBJ2-7; v_call: TRBV30; cdr3_aa: CAWKKGPTSSYEQYF
j_call: TRBJ2-5; v_call: TRBV6-5; cdr3_aa: CASSYSFRGAQETQYF
j_call: TRBJ2-3; v_call: TRBV7-6; cdr3_aa: CASSSTRDRGPAISTDTQYF
j_call: TRBJ2-2; v_call: TRBV4-2; cdr3_aa: CASSQVGTSGYSGELFF
j_call: TRBJ2-3; v_call: TRBV15; cdr3_aa: CATSRDAPGGSGSTDTQYF
j_call: TRBJ2-3; v_call: TRBV9; cdr3_aa: CASSVSLPGSSTDTQYF
j_call: TRBJ2-3; v_call: TRBV19; cdr3_aa: CASSFGLAPTDTQYF
j_call: TRBJ2-3; v_call: TRBV19; cdr3_aa: CASSSPAAGGTDTQYF
j_call: TRBJ2-2; v_call: TRBV5-6; cdr3_aa: CASSLDPAGVRTGELFF
j_call: TRBJ2-4; v_call: TRBV3-1; cdr3_aa: CASSPRQLILAKNIQYF
j_call: TRBJ2-2; v_call: TRBV12-3/TRBV12-4; cdr3_aa: CASSLGRILRNTGELFF
j_call: TRBJ2-1; v_call: TRBV18; cdr3_aa: CASSPKEGPYNEQFF
j_call: TRBJ2-5; v_call: TRBV12-3/TRBV12-4; cdr3_aa: CASSPTGLLRETQYF
j_call: TRBJ1-2; v_call: TRBV5-1; cdr3_aa: CASSLEGVDGYTF
j_call: TRBJ2-4; v_call: TRBV12-2; cdr3_aa: CASRLAVWILALAKNIQYF
j_call: TRBJ1-1; v_call: TRBV30; cdr3_aa: CAWSYLYGMNTEAFF
j_call: TRBJ1-6; v_call: TRBV3-1; cdr3_aa: CASSLTGTANSPLHF
j_call: TRBJ2-2; v_call: TRBV6-6; cdr3_aa: CAVGVIGAGELFF
j_call: TRBJ1-2; v_call: TRBV27; cdr3_aa: CASSGGTYYGYTF
j_call: TRBJ2-5; v_call: TRBV7-9; cdr3_aa: CASSLWRSRLAGGQETQYF
j_call: TRBJ2-1; v_call: TRBV5-1; cdr3_aa: CASSLDRGVYNEQFF
j_call: TRBJ2-1; v_call: TRBV29-1; cdr3_aa: CSVDRSWTSGKDEQFF
j_call: TRBJ1-2; v_call: TRBV4-1; cdr3_aa: CASSQEAGARNEGYTF
j_call: TRBJ1-5; v_call: TRBV19; cdr3_aa: CASSLRDNNQPQHF
j_call: TRBJ1-6; v_call: TRBV28; cdr3_aa: CASRAGTGGRGPLHF
j_call: TRBJ1-5; v_call: TRBV7-2; cdr3_aa: CASSPNIYQPQHF
j_call: TRBJ1-4; v_call: TRBV7-6; cdr3_aa: CASSLVGQPATNEKLFF
j_call: TRBJ1-2; v_call: TRBV20-1; cdr3_aa: CSARTVYGYTF
j_call: TRBJ1-3; v_call: TRBV10-2; cdr3_aa: CASSSQASGNTIYF